Sequencing of this TCR beta chain was carried out in a study of T cell responses to AZD1222 COVID-19 vaccine. Data came from immunoSEQ multiplex PCR; TCRdb stores just in-frame clones and leaves some out. The repertoire has roughly 150,000 clones, 80% to 90% of them found once; the top ten carry around 4.9%. The CDR3 length is 14 residues. With 2 bases removed from V and 3 bases from J, the gap between germline ends came to 11 bases. The germline CDR1 and CDR2 sequences are SGHTA and FQGNSA. The chain employs TRBV7-2 and TRBJ2-7; D is undetermined. The input for sequencing was peripheral blood, taken on day 0 of AZD1222 vaccination. The clonotype comes from an adult in good health. CDR3 coding DNA: TGTGCCAGCAGCTTAACTCTCTCCAGCTACGAGCAGTACTTC. Amino acids: CASSLTLSSYEQYF.